This T cell receptor (beta chain) stems from a study of shared clonotypes between healthy human individuals. Data came from immunoSEQ multiplex PCR; TCRdb stores just in-frame clones and leaves some out. The table has around 440,000 clones, approximately 77% seen once. The CDR3 contains 15 residues. Germline CDR1 and CDR2: SGDLS and YYNGEE. Deletions cut 2 bases from V and 7 bases from J, with 18 bases between. The sequenced sample consisted of PBMCs. The chain links TRBV9 to TRBJ1-1, with D tentatively TRBD1 (5 bases). The clonotype was recovered from a woman in her thirties or forties in good health. Some clones in this sample may be carry-over from other donors' samples. The CDR3 sequence: CASSVMPGLDFEAFF. The CDR3 DNA follows: TGTGCCAGCAGCGTCATGCCGGGACTGGACTTTGAAGCTTTCTTT.